The following is a T cell receptor (beta chain) sequence with its context. The data stem from a study of blood T cell repertoires in COVID-19. Source study methods: Reference gene primer amplification gave estimated nucleated cell counts. The table came from immunoSEQ multiplex PCR; TCRdb's copy has only in-frame clones and leaves some out. From that table come the V and J calls and clone size; the DNA was used to work out D and trimming. The table lists 150,000 or so clones, 82% of them singletons. The trim removed 5 bases at V and 9 bases at J, leaving 16 bases unmatched. CDR1 MDHEN and CDR2 SYDVKM come from the germline V gene. CDR3 length equals 16 residues.

This TCR was recovered from a woman in her forties with COVID-19, enrolled during active disease. The specimen sequenced was peripheral blood. The rearrangement links TRBV28 to TRBJ2-1, with 7 positions matching TRBD2. CDR3 sequence reads: CASSPFGGGRAGEQFF. CDR3 nucleotides: TGTGCCAGCAGTCCCTTCGGGGGAGGGCGGGCAGGTGAGCAGTTCTTC.